These T cell receptor beta chains were read from a single sample in a study of OX40 agonist ivuxolimab in advanced cancers. This table comes from immunoSEQ multiplex PCR, and its TCRdb copy is limited to in-frame clones, with some not included. Altogether tens of thousands of clones are present, roughly 86% being singletons, with the ten largest covering 6.5%. The source was CD4+ or CD8+ T cells sorted from blood, collected in a trial of the OX40 agonist ivuxolimab. The origin of the receptors is an adult with an advanced solid tumor such as melanoma, head and neck, liver or kidney cancer. Both conserved end residues are part of each CDR3. The D gene is left open where the match is weak.

D,V,J,DNA,CDR3
.,TRBV4-2,TRBJ1-5,TGTGCCAGCAGCCAAGAAAAGGGACAGCCCCAGCATTTT,CASSQEKGQPQHF
TRBD1,TRBV28,TRBJ1-2,TGTGCCAGCACCCCGGGACAGCCTACGGTCTACACCTTC,CASTPGQPTVYTF
.,TRBV19,TRBJ1-2,TGTGCCAGTAGCCACGTGGATAGAGCCGATTATGGCTACACCTTC,CASSHVDRADYGYTF
TRBD1,TRBV5-4,TRBJ2-1,TGTGCCAGCAGCTTATCGGACAGGTCCTACAATGAGCAGTTCTTC,CASSLSDRSYNEQFF
TRBD2,TRBV9,TRBJ2-3,TGTGCCAGCAGCGTAGGTGCGGGGGGGCCAGGACTAGATACGCAGTATTTT,CASSVGAGGPGLDTQYF
TRBD1,TRBV4-1,TRBJ1-1,TGCGCCAGCAGTCCCAGGACAGGACAGATTAACACTGAAGCTTTCTTT,CASSPRTGQINTEAFF
.,TRBV30,TRBJ2-7,TGTGCCTGGAGTAATGGGCCGCTTTACGAGCAGTACTTC,CAWSNGPLYEQYF
TRBD2,TRBV5-1,TRBJ2-3,TGCGCCAGCAGACTTAGCGGGGGGGCCCCTTTCTCGCAGTATTTT,CASRLSGGAPFSQYF
.,TRBV29-1,TRBJ1-2,TGCAGCGTCGCTGAGAACTATGGCTACACCTTC,CSVAENYGYTF
TRBD1,TRBV9,TRBJ2-1,TGTGCCAGCAGCGTAGGAGGACAGGCATTGTCTGGGAATGAGCAGTTCTTC,CASSVGGQALSGNEQFF
TRBD2,TRBV6-1,TRBJ2-2,TGTGCCAGCAGCCCGGGGGGGGGAACCGGGGAGCTGTTTTTT,CASSPGGGTGELFF